This T cell receptor (beta chain) was captured by sequencing in a study of chemoradiotherapy in HPV16-positive cancers (dated by TCRdb to between 2021 and 2024). Regarding the complete study: Candidate HPV-specific T-cell clones and common TCR motifs were defined by functional T-cell assays performed on cells from two HPV16-positive patients. The study set out to ask whether T-cell immunity against the HPV oncoproteins E6 and E7 changes over the course of chemoradiotherapy and whether that immunity affects survival. The candidate HPV-specific TCRs and motifs were then tracked in TCR repertoires from about 90 patients with HPV-related cancers. Overall results and qualifications from the work: Among HPV16-positive patients, expansion of HPV-responsive T cells during chemoradiotherapy was associated with better recurrence-free survival. The functional definition of HPV-specific T cells was derived from only a couple of HPV16-positive patients, and the survival association was reported for HPV16-positive patients. Expansion of candidate HPV-specific clones and E7-related TCR motifs was observed in the tumor microenvironment during treatment, whereas no such expansion was observed for non-HPV-specific T cells.

Of note for this clone: No cognate antigen has been identified for it. No much larger clonotype is one base removed from it; base qualities were not supplied.

Trimming accounts for 6 bases at V and 0 bases at J, while the number of junction bases matched to no gene is 2. The germline V gene supplies CDR1 ENHRY and CDR2 SYGVKD. From its cysteine to its phenylalanine, the CDR3 spans 14 amino acids. Kept here is only the CDR3 DNA, which spans 42 bases and is read in frame from base 1. Repertoires were sampled repeatedly over the course of chemoradiotherapy, so clonal expansion could be followed in the tumor microenvironment. Libraries came from the immunoSEQ multiplex PCR assay. The table comes from immuneACCESS by way of TCRdb, which keeps in-frame sequences with V and J called. Part of the clones is missing from these tables; in studies checked, under half for an unresolved V gene and the rest for unknown reasons. The sample records some 70,000 clones, 85% to 90% of which are singletons. The ten biggest clones cover 4% to 4.5% of the sample.

Sequences were derived from blood, sampled from a patient who underwent chemoradiotherapy. The sequence was obtained from a human donor with HPV-associated anogenital cancer. In this chain, TRBV10-3 is recombined with TRBJ2-3; TRBD2 matches 8 bases in the middle. The CDR3 is CAIRGLGSTDTQYF. The nucleotides read TGTGCCATCAGGGGACTAGGAAGCACAGATACGCAGTATTTT.